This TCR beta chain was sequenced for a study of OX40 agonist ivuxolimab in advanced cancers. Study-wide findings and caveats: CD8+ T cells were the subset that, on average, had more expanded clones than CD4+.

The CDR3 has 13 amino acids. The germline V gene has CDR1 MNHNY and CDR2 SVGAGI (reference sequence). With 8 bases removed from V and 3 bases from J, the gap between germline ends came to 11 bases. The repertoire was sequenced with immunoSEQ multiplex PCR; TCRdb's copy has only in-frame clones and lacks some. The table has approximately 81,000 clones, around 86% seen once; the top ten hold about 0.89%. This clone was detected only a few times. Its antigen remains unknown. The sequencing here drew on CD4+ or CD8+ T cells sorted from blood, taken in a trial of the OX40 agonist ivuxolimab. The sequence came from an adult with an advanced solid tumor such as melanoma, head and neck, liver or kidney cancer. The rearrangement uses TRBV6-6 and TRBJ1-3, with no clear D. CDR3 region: CASLVQLGNTIYF. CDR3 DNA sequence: TGTGCCAGCTTAGTCCAGCTTGGAAACACCATATATTTT.